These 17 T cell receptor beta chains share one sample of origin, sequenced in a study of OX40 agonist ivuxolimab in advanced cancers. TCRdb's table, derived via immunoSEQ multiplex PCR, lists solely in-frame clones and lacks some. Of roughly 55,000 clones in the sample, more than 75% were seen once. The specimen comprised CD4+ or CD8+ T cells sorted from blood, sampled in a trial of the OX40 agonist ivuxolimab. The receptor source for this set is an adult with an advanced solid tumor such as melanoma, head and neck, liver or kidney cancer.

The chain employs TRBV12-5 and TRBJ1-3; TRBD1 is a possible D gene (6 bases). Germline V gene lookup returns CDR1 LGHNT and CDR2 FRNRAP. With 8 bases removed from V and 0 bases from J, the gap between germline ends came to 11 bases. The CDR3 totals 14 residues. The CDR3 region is CASRGHPSGNTIYF. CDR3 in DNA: TGTGCTAGTCGGGGACACCCCTCTGGAAACACCATATATTTT.

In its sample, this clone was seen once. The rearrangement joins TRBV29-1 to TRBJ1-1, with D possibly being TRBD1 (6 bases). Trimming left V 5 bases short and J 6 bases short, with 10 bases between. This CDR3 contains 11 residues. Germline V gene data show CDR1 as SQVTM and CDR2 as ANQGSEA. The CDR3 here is CSVTRGAEAFF. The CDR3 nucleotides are TGCAGCGTTACCAGGGGAGCTGAAGCTTTCTTT.

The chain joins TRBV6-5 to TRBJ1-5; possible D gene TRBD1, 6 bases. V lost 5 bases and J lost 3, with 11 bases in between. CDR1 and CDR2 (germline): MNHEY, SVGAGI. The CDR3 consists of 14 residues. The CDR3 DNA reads TGTGCCAGCAGTAAGGACAGCTACAATCAGCCCCAGCATTTT. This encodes CASSKDSYNQPQHF.

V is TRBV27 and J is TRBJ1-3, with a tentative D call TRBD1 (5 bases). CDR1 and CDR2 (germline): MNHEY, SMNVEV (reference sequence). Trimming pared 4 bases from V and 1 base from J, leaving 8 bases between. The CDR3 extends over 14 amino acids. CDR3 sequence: CASSSGTSGNTIYF. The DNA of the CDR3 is TGTGCCAGCAGTTCTGGGACGTCTGGAAACACCATATATTTT.

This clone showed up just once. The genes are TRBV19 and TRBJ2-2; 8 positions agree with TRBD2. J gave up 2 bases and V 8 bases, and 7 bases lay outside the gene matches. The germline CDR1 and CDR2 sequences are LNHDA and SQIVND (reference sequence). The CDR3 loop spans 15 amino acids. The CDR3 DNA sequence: TGTGCCAGTGGCAGCGGGAGTGCCAACACCGGGGAGCTGTTTTTT. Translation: CASGSGSANTGELFF.

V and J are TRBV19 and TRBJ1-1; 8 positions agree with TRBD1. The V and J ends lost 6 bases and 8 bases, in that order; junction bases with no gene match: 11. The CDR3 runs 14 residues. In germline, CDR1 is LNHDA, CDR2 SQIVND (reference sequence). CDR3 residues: CASSSLVRDREAFF. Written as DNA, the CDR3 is TGTGCCAGTAGCTCCTTGGTGAGGGACAGGGAAGCTTTCTTT.

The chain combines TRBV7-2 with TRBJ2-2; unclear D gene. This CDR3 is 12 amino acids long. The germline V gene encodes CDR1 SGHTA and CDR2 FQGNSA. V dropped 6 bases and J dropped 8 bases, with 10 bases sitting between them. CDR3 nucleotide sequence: TGTGCCAGCAGTAATCAGGCGGGGGAGCTGTTTTTT. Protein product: CASSNQAGELFF.

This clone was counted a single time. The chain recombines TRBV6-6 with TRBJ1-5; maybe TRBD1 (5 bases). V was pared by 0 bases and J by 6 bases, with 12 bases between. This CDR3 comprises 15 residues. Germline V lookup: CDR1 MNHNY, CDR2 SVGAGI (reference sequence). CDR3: CASSYSGGFGQPQHF. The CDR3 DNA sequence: TGTGCCAGCAGTTACTCGGGGGGTTTCGGTCAGCCCCAGCATTTT.

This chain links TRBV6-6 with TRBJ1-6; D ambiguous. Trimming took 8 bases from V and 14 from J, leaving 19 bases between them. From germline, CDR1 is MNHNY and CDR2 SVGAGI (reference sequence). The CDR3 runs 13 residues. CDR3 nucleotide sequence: TGTGCCAGCCAAAGGGTACCCCTAGAAACCCTCCACTTT. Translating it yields CASQRVPLETLHF.

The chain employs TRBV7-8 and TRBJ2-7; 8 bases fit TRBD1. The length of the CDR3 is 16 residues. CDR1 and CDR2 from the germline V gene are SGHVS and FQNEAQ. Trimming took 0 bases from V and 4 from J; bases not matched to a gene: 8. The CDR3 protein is CASSLALGQGAYEQYF. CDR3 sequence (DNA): TGTGCCAGCAGCTTAGCGCTAGGTCAGGGGGCTTACGAGCAGTACTTC.

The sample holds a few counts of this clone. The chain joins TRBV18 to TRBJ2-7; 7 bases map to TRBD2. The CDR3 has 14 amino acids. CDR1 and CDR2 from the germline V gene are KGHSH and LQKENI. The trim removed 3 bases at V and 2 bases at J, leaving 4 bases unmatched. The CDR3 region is CASSPGLLTYEQYF. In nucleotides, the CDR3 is TGTGCCAGCTCACCGGGACTACTAACCTACGAGCAGTACTTC.

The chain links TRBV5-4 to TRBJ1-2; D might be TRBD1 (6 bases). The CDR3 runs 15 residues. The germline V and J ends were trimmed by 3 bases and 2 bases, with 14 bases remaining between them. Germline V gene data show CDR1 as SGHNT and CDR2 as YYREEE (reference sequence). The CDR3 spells CASSWPGGRNYGYTF. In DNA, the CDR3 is TGTGCCAGCAGCTGGCCTGGGGGCAGGAACTATGGCTACACCTTC.

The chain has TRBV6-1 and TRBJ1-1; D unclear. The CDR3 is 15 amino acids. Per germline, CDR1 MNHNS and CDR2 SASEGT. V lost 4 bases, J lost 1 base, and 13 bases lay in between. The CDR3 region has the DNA TGTGCCAGCAGTGTTCATGGGTCACCGAACACTGAAGCTTTCTTT. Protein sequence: CASSVHGSPNTEAFF.

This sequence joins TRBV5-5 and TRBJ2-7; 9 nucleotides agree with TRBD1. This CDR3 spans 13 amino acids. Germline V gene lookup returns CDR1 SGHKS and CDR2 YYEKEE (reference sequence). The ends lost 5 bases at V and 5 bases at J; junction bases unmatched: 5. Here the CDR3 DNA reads TGTGCCAGCAGGTACAGGGGGCGCGACGAGCAGTACTTC. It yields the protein CASRYRGRDEQYF.

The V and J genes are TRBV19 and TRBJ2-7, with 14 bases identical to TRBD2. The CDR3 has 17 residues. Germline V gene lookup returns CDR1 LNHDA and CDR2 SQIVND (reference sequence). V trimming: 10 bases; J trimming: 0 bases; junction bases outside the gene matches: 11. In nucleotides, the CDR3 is TGTGCCACCTCCGGGACTAGCGGGAGTTGGGGCTCCTACGAGCAGTACTTC. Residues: CATSGTSGSWGSYEQYF.

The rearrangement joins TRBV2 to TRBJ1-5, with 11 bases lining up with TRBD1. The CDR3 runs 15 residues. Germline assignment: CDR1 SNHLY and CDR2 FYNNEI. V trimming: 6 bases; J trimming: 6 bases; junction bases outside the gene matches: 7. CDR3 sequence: CASRYWTGGSQPQHF. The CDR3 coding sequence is TGTGCCAGCAGGTACTGGACAGGGGGCAGTCAGCCCCAGCATTTT.

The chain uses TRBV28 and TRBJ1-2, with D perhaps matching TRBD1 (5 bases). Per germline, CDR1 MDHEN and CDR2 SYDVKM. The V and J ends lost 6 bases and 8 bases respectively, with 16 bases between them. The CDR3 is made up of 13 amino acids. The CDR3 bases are TGTGCCAGCAGCTTAGTAGGGGACGCGGGCTACACCTTC. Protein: CASSLVGDAGYTF.